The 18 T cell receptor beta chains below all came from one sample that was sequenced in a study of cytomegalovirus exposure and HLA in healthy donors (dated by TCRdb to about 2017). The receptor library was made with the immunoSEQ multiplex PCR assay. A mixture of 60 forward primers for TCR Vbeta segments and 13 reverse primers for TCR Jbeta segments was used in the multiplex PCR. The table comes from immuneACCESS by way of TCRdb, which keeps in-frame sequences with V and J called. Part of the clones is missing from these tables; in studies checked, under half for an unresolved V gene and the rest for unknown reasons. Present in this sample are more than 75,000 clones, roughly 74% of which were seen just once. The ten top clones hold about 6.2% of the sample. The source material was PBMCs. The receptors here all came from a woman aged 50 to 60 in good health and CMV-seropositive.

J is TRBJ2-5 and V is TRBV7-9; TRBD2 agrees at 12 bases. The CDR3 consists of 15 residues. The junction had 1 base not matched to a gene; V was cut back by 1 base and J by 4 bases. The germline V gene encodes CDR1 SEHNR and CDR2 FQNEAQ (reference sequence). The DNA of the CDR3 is TGTGCCAGCAGCTTAGGGACTAGCGGGACAGAGACCCAGTACTTC. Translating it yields CASSLGTSGTETQYF.

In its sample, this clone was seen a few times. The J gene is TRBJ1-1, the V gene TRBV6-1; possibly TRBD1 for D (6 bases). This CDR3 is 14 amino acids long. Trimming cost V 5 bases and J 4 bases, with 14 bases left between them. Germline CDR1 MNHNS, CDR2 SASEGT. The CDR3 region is CASSRQGSGTEAFF. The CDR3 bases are TGTGCCAGCAGTAGGCAGGGGTCGGGCACTGAAGCTTTCTTT.

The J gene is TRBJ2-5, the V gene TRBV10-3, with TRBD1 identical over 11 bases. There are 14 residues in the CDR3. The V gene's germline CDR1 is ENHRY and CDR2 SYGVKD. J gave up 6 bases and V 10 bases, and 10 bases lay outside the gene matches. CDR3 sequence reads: CATARTGGEQTQYF. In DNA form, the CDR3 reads TGTGCCACCGCGAGGACAGGGGGCGAGCAGACCCAGTACTTC.

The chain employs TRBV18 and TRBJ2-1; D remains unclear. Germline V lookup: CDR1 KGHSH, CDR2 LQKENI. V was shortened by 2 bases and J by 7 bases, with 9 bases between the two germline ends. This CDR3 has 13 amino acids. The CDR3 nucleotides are TGTGCCAGCTCACCAGGAGCCAAAAATGAGCAGTTCTTC. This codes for CASSPGAKNEQFF.

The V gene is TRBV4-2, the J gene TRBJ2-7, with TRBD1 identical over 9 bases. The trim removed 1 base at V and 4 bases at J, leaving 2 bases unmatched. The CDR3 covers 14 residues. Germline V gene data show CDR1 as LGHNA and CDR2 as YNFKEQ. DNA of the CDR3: TGTGCCAGCAGCCAAGGGGACAGGGTATACGAGCAGTACTTC. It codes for CASSQGDRVYEQYF.

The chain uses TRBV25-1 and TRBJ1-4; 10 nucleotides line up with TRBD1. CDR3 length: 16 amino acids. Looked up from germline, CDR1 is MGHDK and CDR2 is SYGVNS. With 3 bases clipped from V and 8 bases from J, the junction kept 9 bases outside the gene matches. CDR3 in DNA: TGTGCCAGCAGTGAGTTGGCGGGACAGGGGTTAGAAAAACTGTTTTTT. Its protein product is CASSELAGQGLEKLFF. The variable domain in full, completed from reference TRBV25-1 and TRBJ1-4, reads EADIYQTPRYLVIGTGKKITLECSQTMGHDKMYWYQQDPGMELHLIHYSYGVNSTEKGDLSSESTVSRIRTEHFPLTLESARPSHTSQYLCASSELAGQGLEKLFFGSGTQLSVL.

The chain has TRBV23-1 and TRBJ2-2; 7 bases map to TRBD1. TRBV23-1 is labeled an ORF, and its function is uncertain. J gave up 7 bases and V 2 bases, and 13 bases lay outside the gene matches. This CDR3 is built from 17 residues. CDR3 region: CASSQPPGQTSVGELFF. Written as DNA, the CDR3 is TGCGCCAGCAGTCAACCTCCGGGACAGACATCAGTCGGGGAGCTGTTTTTT.

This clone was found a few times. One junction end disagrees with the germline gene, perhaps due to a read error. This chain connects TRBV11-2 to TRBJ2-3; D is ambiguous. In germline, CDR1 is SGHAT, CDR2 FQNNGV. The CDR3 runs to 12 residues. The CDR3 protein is CASSPSTDTRYF. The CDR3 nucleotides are TGTGCCAGCAGCCCGTCCACAGATACGCGGTATTTT. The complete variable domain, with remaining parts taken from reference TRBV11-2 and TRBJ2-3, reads EAGVAQSPRYKIIEKRQSVAFWCNPISGHATLYWYQQILGQGPKLLIQFQNNGVVDDSQLPKDRFSAERLKGVDSTLKIQPAKLEDSAVYLCASSPSTDTRYFGPGTRLTVL.

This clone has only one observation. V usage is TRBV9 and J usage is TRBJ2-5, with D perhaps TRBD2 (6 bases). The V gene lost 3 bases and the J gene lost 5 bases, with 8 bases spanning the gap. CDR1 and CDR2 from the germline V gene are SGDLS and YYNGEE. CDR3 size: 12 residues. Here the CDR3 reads CASSGGGETQYF. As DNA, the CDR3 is TGTGCCAGCAGCGGTGGGGGGGAGACCCAGTACTTC. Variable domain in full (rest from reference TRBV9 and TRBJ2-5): DSGVTQTPKHLITATGQRVTLRCSPRSGDLSVYWYQQSLDQGLQFLIQYYNGEERAKGNILERFSAQQFPDLHSELNLSSLELGDSALYFCASSGGGETQYFGPGTRLLVL.

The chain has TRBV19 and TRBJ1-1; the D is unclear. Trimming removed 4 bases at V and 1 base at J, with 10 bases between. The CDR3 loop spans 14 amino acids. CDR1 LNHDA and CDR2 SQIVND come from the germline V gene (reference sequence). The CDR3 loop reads CASSTWRPNTEAFF. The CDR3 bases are TGTGCCAGTAGTACTTGGAGGCCGAACACTGAAGCTTTCTTT.

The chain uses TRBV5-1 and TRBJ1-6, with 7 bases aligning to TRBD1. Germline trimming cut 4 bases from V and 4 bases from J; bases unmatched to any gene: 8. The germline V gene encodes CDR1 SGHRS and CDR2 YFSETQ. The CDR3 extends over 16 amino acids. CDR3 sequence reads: CASSPGQDQYNSPLHF. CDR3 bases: TGCGCCAGCAGCCCCGGACAGGACCAATATAATTCACCCCTCCACTTT.

The CDR3 loop reads CASSESGAYEQYF. The CDR3 coding sequence is TGTGCCAGCAGTGAATCCGGGGCCTACGAGCAGTACTTC. The rearrangement joins TRBV25-1 to TRBJ2-7, with D possibly matching TRBD2 (5 bases). Germline CDR1 MGHDK, CDR2 SYGVNS. The CDR3 totals 13 residues. V lost 1 base to trimming and J lost 2 bases, with 6 bases between them.

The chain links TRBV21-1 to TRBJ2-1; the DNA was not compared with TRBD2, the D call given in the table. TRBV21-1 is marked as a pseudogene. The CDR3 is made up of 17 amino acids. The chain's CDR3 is CASSWSGSRYSYNEQFF. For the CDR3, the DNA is TGTGCCAGCAGTTGGAGCGGGAGTCGGTACTCCTACAATGAGCAGTTCTTC.

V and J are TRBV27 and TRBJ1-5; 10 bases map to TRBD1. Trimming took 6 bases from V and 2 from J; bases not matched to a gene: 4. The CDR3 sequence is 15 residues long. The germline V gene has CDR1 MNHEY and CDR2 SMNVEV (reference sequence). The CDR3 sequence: CASSFGTGGNQPQHF. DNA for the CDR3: TGTGCCAGCAGCTTTGGGACAGGGGGCAATCAGCCCCAGCATTTT.

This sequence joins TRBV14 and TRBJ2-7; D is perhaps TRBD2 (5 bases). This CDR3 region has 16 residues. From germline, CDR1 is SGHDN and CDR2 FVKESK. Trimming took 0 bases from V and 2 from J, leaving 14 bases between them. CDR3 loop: CASSQDRGFHPYEQYF. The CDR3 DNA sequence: TGTGCCAGCAGCCAAGATCGGGGTTTCCACCCCTACGAGCAGTACTTC. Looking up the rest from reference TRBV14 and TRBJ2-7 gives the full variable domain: EAGVTQFPSHSVIEKGQTVTLRCDPISGHDNLYWYRRVMGKEIKFLLHFVKESKQDESGMPNNRFLAERTGGTYSTLKVQPAELEDSGVYFCASSQDRGFHPYEQYFGPGTRLTVT.

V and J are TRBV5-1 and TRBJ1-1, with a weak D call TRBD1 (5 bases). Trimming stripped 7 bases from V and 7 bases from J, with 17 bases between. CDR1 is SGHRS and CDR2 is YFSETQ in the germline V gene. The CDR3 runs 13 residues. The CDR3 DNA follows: TGCGCCAGCGGGCGGGGCGGAGAACTTGAAGCTTTCTTT. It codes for CASGRGGELEAFF.

CDR3 sequence: CASSSTSGRANEQFF. As DNA, the CDR3 is TGTGCCAGCAGTTCTACAAGCGGGAGGGCCAATGAGCAGTTCTTC. The gene calls are TRBV6-5 and TRBJ2-1, with 10 bases that match TRBD2. The CDR3 totals 15 residues. V shed 4 bases, J shed 6 bases, and the junction held 6 bases outside the gene matches. The germline V gene has CDR1 MNHEY and CDR2 SVGAGI.

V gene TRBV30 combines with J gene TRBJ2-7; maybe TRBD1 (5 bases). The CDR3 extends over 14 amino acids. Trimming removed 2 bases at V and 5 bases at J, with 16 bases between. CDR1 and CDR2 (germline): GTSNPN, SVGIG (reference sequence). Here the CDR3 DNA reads TGTGCCTGGAGTTTCAGGGCTATATCCCACGAGCAGTACTTC. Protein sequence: CAWSFRAISHEQYF.